Only a few counts were recorded for the clone carrying this T cell receptor beta chain. TCRdb ran MiXCR on the RACE reads and lists one entry per CDR3 protein. Among about 260,000 distinct CDR3 sequences listed, 7.5% to 10% were seen once. This sample was taken from a study of human T cells and chemical hapten exposure. J was trimmed by 4 bases and V by 0 bases; bases with no gene match: 12. Germline CDR1 reads MNHEY; CDR2 reads SVGAGI. CDR3 length equals 17 residues. Time point reported: pre-sensitization, week 0. Regarding treatment: therapeutic diphenylcyclopropenone sensitization with weekly scalp DPC.

V is TRBV6-5 and J is TRBJ2-7, with TRBD2 matching over 7 bases. This receptor was taken from a woman between 40 and 55 years old with alopecia areata. Some clones in this sample may be carry-over from other donors' samples. This specimen consisted of whole blood, obtained in connection with sensitization to the hapten diphenylcyclopropenone (DPC). The CDR3 DNA sequence: TGTGCCAGCAGTTACTCGATAGTCAGGGCTAGCGGTTACGAGCAGTACTTC. Protein sequence: CASSYSIVRASGYEQYF.